The clone carrying this T cell receptor beta chain was picked up a small number of times. Antigen specificity is unknown. The CDR3 totals 14 residues. V was shortened by 2 bases and J by 0 bases, with 8 bases between the two germline ends. CDR1 and CDR2 (germline): MDHEN, SYDVKM. The sample comes from a study of TIL therapy for anti-PD-1-resistant metastatic lung cancer. General study points: Patients were highly selected, enriched for treatment-naive, never-smoker and oncogene-addicted cases.

Time point in this sample: pre-treatment sample, taken before nivolumab and TIL therapy. Sequencing used immunoSEQ v3. Each library reached 2.1 million or so read pairs, or 5-6 million at deep level. The protocol was immunoSEQ multiplex PCR, while the TCRdb copy is restricted to in-frame clones and leaves out a portion. The table shows approximately 50,000 clones, with 79% occurring only once. The chain links TRBV28 to TRBJ2-7; D remains unclear. The sequenced sample was blood, obtained at baseline. This receptor was taken from a man between 65 and 85 years old with non-small cell lung cancer. In DNA, the CDR3 is TGTGCCAGCAGTTTAGGAAGTTCCTCCTACGAGCAGTACTTC. It codes for CASSLGSSSYEQYF.